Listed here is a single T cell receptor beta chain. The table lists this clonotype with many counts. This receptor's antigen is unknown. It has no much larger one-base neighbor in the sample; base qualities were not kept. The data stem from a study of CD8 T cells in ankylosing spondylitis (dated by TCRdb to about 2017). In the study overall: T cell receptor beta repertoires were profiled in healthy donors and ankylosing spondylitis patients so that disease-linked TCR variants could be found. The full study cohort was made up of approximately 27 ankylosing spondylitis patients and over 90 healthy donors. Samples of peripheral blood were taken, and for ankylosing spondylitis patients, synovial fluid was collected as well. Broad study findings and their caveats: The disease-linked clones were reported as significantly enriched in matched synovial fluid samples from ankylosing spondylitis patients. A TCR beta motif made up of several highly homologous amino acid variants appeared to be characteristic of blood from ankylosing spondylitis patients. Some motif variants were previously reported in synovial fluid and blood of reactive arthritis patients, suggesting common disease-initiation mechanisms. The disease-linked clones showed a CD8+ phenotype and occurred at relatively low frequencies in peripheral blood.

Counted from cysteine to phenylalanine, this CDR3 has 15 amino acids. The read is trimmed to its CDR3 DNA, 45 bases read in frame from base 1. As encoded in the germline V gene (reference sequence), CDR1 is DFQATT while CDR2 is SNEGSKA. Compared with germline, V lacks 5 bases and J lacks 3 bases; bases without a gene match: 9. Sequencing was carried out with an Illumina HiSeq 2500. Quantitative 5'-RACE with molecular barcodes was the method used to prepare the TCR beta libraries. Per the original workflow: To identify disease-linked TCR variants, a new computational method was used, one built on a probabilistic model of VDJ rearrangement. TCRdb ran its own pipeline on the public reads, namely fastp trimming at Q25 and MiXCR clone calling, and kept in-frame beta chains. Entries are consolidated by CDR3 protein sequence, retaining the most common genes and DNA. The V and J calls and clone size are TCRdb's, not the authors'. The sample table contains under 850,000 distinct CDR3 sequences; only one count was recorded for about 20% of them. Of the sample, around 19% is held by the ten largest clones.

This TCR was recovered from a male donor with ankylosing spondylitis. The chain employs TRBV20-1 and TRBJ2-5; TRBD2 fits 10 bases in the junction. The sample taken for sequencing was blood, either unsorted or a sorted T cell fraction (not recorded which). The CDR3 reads CSAGSSGGAKETQYF. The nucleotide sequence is TGCAGTGCTGGGAGCAGCGGGGGGGCTAAAGAGACCCAGTACTTC.